Each of the 29 T cell receptor beta chains below was sequenced from the same sample in a study of TIL therapy for anti-PD-1-resistant metastatic lung cancer. The libraries were made with immunoSEQ v3. This table comes from immunoSEQ multiplex PCR, and its TCRdb copy is limited to in-frame clones, with some not included. The sample holds approximately 15,000 clones; around 86% are singletons and the top ten take 0.85%. Time point: pre-treatment sample, taken before nivolumab and TIL therapy. The sample in question was blood, obtained at baseline. The receptors were sampled from a person aged 25-85 years with non-small cell lung cancer.

The gene calls are TRBV11-2 and TRBJ2-1; D is unresolved. Between the trimmed V and J ends, which lost 5 bases and 4 bases, there was a span of 9 bases. CDR1 is SGHAT and CDR2 is FQNNGV in the germline V gene. The CDR3 totals 13 residues. Here the CDR3 DNA reads TGTGCCAGCAGCCTCTTTGGGTACAATGAGCAGTTCTTC. Amino acids: CASSLFGYNEQFF.

The V gene is TRBV9, the J gene TRBJ2-2, with 8 bases that match TRBD1. Germline V lookup: CDR1 SGDLS, CDR2 YYNGEE. V gave up 4 bases and J gave up 0 bases; unmatched junction bases: 5. The CDR3 sequence is 16 residues long. CDR3 protein: CASSWGQAANTGELFF. DNA for the CDR3: TGTGCCAGCAGCTGGGGACAGGCGGCGAACACCGGGGAGCTGTTTTTT.

The chain is built from TRBV9 and TRBJ2-1; D remains ambiguous. Looked up from germline, CDR1 is SGDLS and CDR2 is YYNGEE. Trimming shortened V by 7 bases and J by 5 bases, and 7 bases separated the two germline ends. This CDR3 spans 11 amino acids. As DNA, the CDR3 is TGTGCCAGCGAACAGCACAATGAGCAGTTCTTC. Its protein is CASEQHNEQFF.

The gene calls are TRBV30 and TRBJ2-3; D is ambiguous. V gave up 1 base and J gave up 3 bases, with 2 bases separating them. Germline-derived CDR1 and CDR2 are GTSNPN and SVGIG (reference sequence). CDR3 length: 11 amino acids. This CDR3 is CAWSETDTQYF. DNA of the CDR3: TGTGCCTGGAGTGAGACAGATACGCAGTATTTT.

The genes are TRBV6-5 and TRBJ2-7, with unresolved D. The V gene's germline CDR1 is MNHEY and CDR2 SVGAGI. The CDR3 extends over 13 amino acids. V was clipped by 1 base and J by 3 bases, with 7 bases between them. CDR3 coding DNA: TGTGCCAGCAGTTACTTCGATGGCTACGAGCAGTACTTC. Translation gives CASSYFDGYEQYF.

The V call is TRBV18, the J call TRBJ1-1; the D gene is possibly TRBD1 (5 bases). Trimming cost V 3 bases and J 6 bases, with 11 bases left between them. The CDR3 extends over 13 amino acids. Germline V gives CDR1 KGHSH, CDR2 LQKENI. CDR3 coding DNA: TGTGCCAGCTCACCCCAGGGAAAAGCTGAAGCTTTCTTT. As protein: CASSPQGKAEAFF.

The chain combines TRBV29-1 with TRBJ1-1; D uncertain. The CDR3 sequence is 13 residues long. V was clipped by 7 bases and J by 1 base, with 13 bases between them. CDR1 and CDR2 (germline): SQVTM, ANQGSEA. Here the CDR3 reads CSAGPGGNTEAFF. In DNA form, the CDR3 reads TGCAGCGCGGGCCCCGGTGGGAACACTGAAGCTTTCTTT.

This chain uses TRBV9 with TRBJ2-5; the D is unclear. This CDR3 region has 13 residues. Looked up from germline, CDR1 is SGDLS and CDR2 is YYNGEE. V lost 3 bases, J lost 1 base, and 7 bases lay in between. The CDR3 DNA sequence: TGTGCCAGCAGCGCATCTAGCCAAGAGACCCAGTACTTC. This encodes CASSASSQETQYF.

V gene TRBV6-5 combines with J gene TRBJ2-7; 7 bases map to TRBD2. J lost 2 bases, V lost 6 bases, and 1 base had no gene match. This CDR3 contains 12 residues. CDR1 and CDR2 from the germline V gene are MNHEY and SVGAGI. CDR3 coding DNA: TGTGCCAGCAGGGGGGGGGCCTACGAGCAGTACTTC. As protein: CASRGGAYEQYF.

The rearrangement joins TRBV29-1 to TRBJ2-3; 10 nucleotides align to TRBD1. The V and J ends lost 5 bases and 7 bases, in that order; junction bases with no gene match: 12. Germline CDR1 is SQVTM and CDR2 is ANQGSEA. The CDR3 is 15 amino acids. CDR3 amino acids: CSVPQLGDRGYTQYF. The CDR3 nucleotides are TGCAGCGTTCCCCAATTGGGGGACAGGGGATATACGCAGTATTTT.

This clone has more than one count but fewer than ten. The chain has TRBV11-3 and TRBJ2-1; D remains ambiguous. This CDR3 contains 13 residues. The ends were cut back, 1 base at V and 6 bases at J, with 7 bases in the middle. Germline CDR1 SGHNT, CDR2 YENEEA. In DNA form, the CDR3 reads TGTGCCAGCAGCTTAGTTGTGGGCAATGAGCAGTTCTTC. It codes for CASSLVVGNEQFF.

Note on this clone: One end of the junction fails to match germline, which may point to a read error. This sequence joins TRBV7-9 and TRBJ2-1, with a tentative D call TRBD1 (6 bases). There are 12 residues in the CDR3. CDR1 and CDR2 from the germline V gene are SEHNR and FQNEAQ (reference sequence). CDR3 sequence reads: CAVGARYNEQFF. The CDR3 nucleotides read TGCGCCGTGGGGGCGCGATACAATGAGCAGTTCTTC.

The V gene is TRBV19, the J gene TRBJ1-1; TRBD1 matches at 7 bases. CDR1 LNHDA and CDR2 SQIVND come from the germline V gene (reference sequence). Trimming cost V 4 bases and J 0 bases; bases outside gene matches: 5. This CDR3 has 15 residues. The CDR3 protein is CASSTRGQMNTEAFF. As DNA, the CDR3 is TGTGCCAGTAGTACACGGGGACAGATGAACACTGAAGCTTTCTTT.

This chain links TRBV6-5 with TRBJ1-1; TRBD1 aligns across 7 bases. V shed 2 bases and J 1 base; nucleotides not matched to a gene: 7. Germline values: CDR1 MNHEY, CDR2 SVGAGI. This CDR3 spans 16 amino acids. This chain's CDR3 is CASSYPSWTGNTEAFF. The CDR3 nucleotides read TGTGCCAGCAGTTACCCATCCTGGACAGGGAACACTGAAGCTTTCTTT.

The chain recombines TRBV7-6 with TRBJ2-5; the D gene could be TRBD1 or TRBD2 (6 bases each). Germline V gene data show CDR1 as SGHVS and CDR2 as FNYEAQ. The CDR3 runs 15 residues. V dropped 4 bases and J dropped 5 bases, with 17 bases sitting between them. The CDR3: CASSSVGGAYETQYF. The CDR3 DNA sequence: TGTGCCAGCAGCTCCGTGGGGGGCGCTTACGAGACCCAGTACTTC.

The chain employs TRBV6-5 and TRBJ2-7, with 10 nucleotides matching TRBD1. The germline CDR1 and CDR2 sequences are MNHEY and SVGAGI. With 5 bases clipped from V and 2 bases from J, the junction kept 3 bases outside the gene matches. The CDR3 has 14 amino acids. The CDR3 loop reads CASSGDRGPYEQYF. CDR3 bases: TGTGCCAGCAGTGGGGACAGGGGCCCCTACGAGCAGTACTTC.

This clone appeared a few times. This chain joins TRBV9 and TRBJ2-7, with D perhaps matching TRBD1 (5 bases). This CDR3 contains 15 residues. Germline V CDR1 and CDR2: SGDLS, YYNGEE. The V gene lost 0 bases and the J gene lost 2 bases, with 12 bases spanning the gap. The CDR3 spells CASSVGGDSAYEQYF. The CDR3 DNA reads TGTGCCAGCAGCGTAGGCGGCGACAGCGCCTACGAGCAGTACTTC.

The chain carries TRBV7-2 and TRBJ2-7; D may be TRBD1 or TRBD2 (7 bases each). V lost 5 bases and J lost 9, with 20 bases in between. This CDR3 has 14 amino acids. CDR1 is SGHTA, CDR2 FQGNSA, per germline. The CDR3 nucleotides are TGTGCCAGCAGCCCGGGAGGTCCGACAGGGAGGCAGTACTTC. Its translation: CASSPGGPTGRQYF.

V and J are TRBV14 and TRBJ1-2, with D possibly being TRBD1 (5 bases). Trimming cost V 2 bases and J 5 bases, with 6 bases left between them. This CDR3 contains 12 residues. Germline-derived CDR1 and CDR2 are SGHDN and FVKESK. Here the CDR3 reads CASSQWGYGYTF. CDR3 nucleotide sequence: TGTGCCAGCAGCCAATGGGGGTATGGCTACACCTTC.

The rearrangement uses TRBV7-9 and TRBJ2-3; D gene uncertain. Trimming took 7 bases from V and 3 from J, leaving 11 bases between them. CDR1 and CDR2 from the germline V gene are SEHNR and FQNEAQ (reference sequence). The CDR3 runs to 13 residues. This CDR3 reads CASTLTRTDTQYF. CDR3 coding DNA: TGTGCCAGCACCCTTACTCGGACAGATACGCAGTATTTT.

The J gene is TRBJ1-5, the V gene TRBV10-3, with 7 positions matching TRBD1. This CDR3 has 15 residues. Germline V gives CDR1 ENHRY, CDR2 SYGVKD. V was pared by 6 bases and J by 4 bases, with 9 bases of the junction left unmatched. The CDR3 bases are TGTGCCATCAGCCGAGCCGGGACAGAGAATCAGCCCCAGCATTTT. Translation gives CAISRAGTENQPQHF.

This clone came up once. The chain is built from TRBV15 and TRBJ2-7; the D is unclear. Trimming removed 4 bases at V and 5 bases at J, with 12 bases between. From germline, CDR1 is LNHNV and CDR2 YYDKDF (reference sequence). CDR3 size: 13 residues. CDR3 bases: TGTGCCACCAGCATGCCCCCTTTGGACGAGCAGTACTTC. Amino acid sequence: CATSMPPLDEQYF.

The genes are TRBV5-5 and TRBJ2-6; no firm D call. Per germline, CDR1 SGHKS and CDR2 YYEKEE (reference sequence). This CDR3 has 16 residues. V dropped 2 bases and J dropped 4 bases, with 13 bases sitting between them. The CDR3 protein is CASSFPLSSGANVLTF. In DNA, the CDR3 is TGTGCCAGCAGCTTTCCGTTGTCATCGGGGGCCAACGTCCTGACTTTC.

The chain has TRBV6-5 and TRBJ1-2, with D possibly matching TRBD1 (6 bases). CDR1 MNHEY and CDR2 SVGAGI come from the germline V gene. Trimming took 3 bases from V and 4 from J, leaving 15 bases between them. The CDR3 extends over 15 amino acids. CDR3 sequence (DNA): TGTGCCAGCAGTTATCGCAGGGGAGCCGGCTATGGCTACACCTTC. Protein: CASSYRRGAGYGYTF.

This clone was found once. The chain joins TRBV5-1 to TRBJ1-6, with 8 nucleotides matching TRBD1. After removal of 0 bases from V and 9 bases from J, the junction contained 5 bases not matched to a gene. The CDR3 spans 15 residues. CDR1 and CDR2 from the germline V gene are SGHRS and YFSETQ. CDR3 sequence: CASSLAGRGLSPLHF. The CDR3 coding sequence is TGCGCCAGCAGCTTGGCCGGCAGGGGGCTTTCACCCCTCCACTTT.

V usage is TRBV5-5 and J usage is TRBJ2-5, with 7 positions matching TRBD1. The CDR3 runs 14 residues. Germline CDR1 and CDR2: SGHKS and YYEKEE (reference sequence). V lost 1 base, J lost 2 bases, and 2 bases stayed unmatched. Here the CDR3 reads CASSLRGQQETQYF. The CDR3 bases are TGTGCCAGCAGCTTGAGGGGACAGCAAGAGACCCAGTACTTC.

The rearrangement uses TRBV6-1 and TRBJ1-1; D is unresolved. The V gene's germline CDR1 is MNHNS and CDR2 SASEGT. V lost 3 bases and J 9 bases, leaving 17 bases between the germline ends. The CDR3 extends over 14 amino acids. The CDR3 nucleotides are TGTGCCAGCAGTGAGGGTTCCGCTACCGGACAAGCTTTCTTT. This encodes CASSEGSATGQAFF.

This chain joins TRBV6-1 and TRBJ2-7, with 7 bases that match TRBD1. V shed 8 bases and J 2 bases; nucleotides not matched to a gene: 12. Germline CDR1 is MNHNS and CDR2 is SASEGT. This CDR3 has 15 amino acids. CDR3: CASGAHGTVTYEQYF. The CDR3, as DNA: TGTGCCAGCGGGGCCCACGGGACAGTAACCTACGAGCAGTACTTC.

V usage is TRBV19 and J usage is TRBJ2-7; 7 bases line up with TRBD1. The length of the CDR3 is 14 residues. Germline CDR1 is LNHDA and CDR2 is SQIVND (reference sequence). V shed 4 bases, J shed 5 bases, and the junction held 8 bases outside the gene matches. CDR3: CASSTPGQVNEQYF. The CDR3 nucleotides read TGTGCCAGTAGTACCCCAGGACAGGTCAACGAGCAGTACTTC. Supplemented by reference TRBV19 and TRBJ2-7, the full variable domain reads DGGITQSPKYLFRKEGQNVTLSCEQNLNHDAMYWYRQDPGQGLRLIYYSQIVNDFQKGDIAEGYSVSREKKESFPLTVTSAQKNPTAFYLCASSTPGQVNEQYFGPGTRLTVT.